At least ten counts were recorded for the clone carrying this T cell receptor (beta chain). Its antigen is unknown. The sample is drawn from a study of shared clonotypes between healthy human individuals. As for the study in general: Per donor, three plates held CD4 naive cells, three held CD4 memory, two held CD8 naive and one held CD8 memory.

Broader study findings: Despite large depth, sorted-subset datasets appeared incompletely sequenced. Only blood samples were collected, and tissue repertoires likely differ.

The CDR3 is 14 residues long. V was shortened by 0 bases and J by 5 bases, with 14 bases between the two germline ends. Germline loops: CDR1 GTSNPN, CDR2 SVGIG (reference sequence). The table came from immunoSEQ multiplex PCR; TCRdb's copy has only in-frame clones and leaves some out. The sample records over 850,000 clones, about four fifths being singletons. CD4+ cells were split into CD45RA+ naive and CD45RA-negative memory subsets. This receptor was obtained from a man aged 18 to 30 in good health. Some clones in this sample may be carry-over from other donors' samples. Material for sequencing was memory CD4+ T cells from PBMCs. The subset is: CD45RA-negative fraction. V and J are TRBV30 and TRBJ2-7, with D perhaps being TRBD1 or TRBD2 (5 bases each). The chain's CDR3 is CAWSVGTQGDEQYF. The DNA for the CDR3 is TGTGCCTGGAGTGTAGGGACCCAGGGAGACGAGCAGTACTTC. Combining the CDR3 with reference TRBV30 and TRBJ2-7 gives the whole variable domain SQTIHQWPATLVQPVGSPLSLECTVEGTSNPNLYWYRQAAGRGLQLLFYSVGIGQISSEVPQNLSASRPQDRQFILSSKKLLLSDSGFYLCAWSVGTQGDEQYFGPGTRLTVT.